The T cell receptor (beta chain) described here comes from a study of T-cell reconstitution after alpha-beta-depleted transplantation in children. This CDR3 is 16 amino acids long. The V end was cut by 6 bases, the J end by 4 bases, with 18 bases between. Germline assignment: CDR1 MDHEN and CDR2 SYDVKM. General study results and limits: Two months or so post-transplant, alpha-beta T cells reportedly derived from several hundred expanded graft clones. Some patients showed high day-60 TCRbeta diversity, which derived from surviving recipient T cells and thymic progenitors. A year post-transplant, T-cell counts and diversity derived mostly from newly produced T cells.

Many counts were recorded for this clonotype. Antigen: not known. This sample's TCRbeta library carried unique molecular identifier barcodes. TCRdb fed the PCR reads into MiXCR, producing one record per CDR3 protein. The sample contains more than 300,000 distinct CDR3 sequences, 16% of which appear only once. This clonotype was sampled from a male patient under 10 years old who had a stem cell transplant for acute lymphoblastic leukemia, so the T cells may come from the graft donor. Sequencing used PBMCs, mostly from graft donor cells, obtained 360 days after TCRalphabeta/CD19-depleted stem cell transplant. V and J are TRBV28 and TRBJ1-4, with a tentative D call TRBD1 (6 bases). The CDR3 reads CASRPHRDRINEKLFF. The DNA for the CDR3 is TGTGCCAGCAGACCACACCGCGACAGGATTAATGAAAAACTGTTTTTT. The entire variable domain, with the rest obtained from reference TRBV28 and TRBJ1-4, is as follows: DVKVTQSSRYLVKRTGEKVFLECVQDMDHENMFWYRQDPGLGLRLIYFSYDVKMKEKGDIPEGYSVSREKKERFSLILESASTNQTSMYLCASRPHRDRINEKLFFGSGTQLSVL.